The clone carrying this T cell receptor (beta chain) is judged medium-sized (0.01 to 0.1%). The antigen is undetermined. This beta chain lies outside the target of a library built for alpha chains; its clone size means little. This sample stems from a study of spatial heterogeneity in lung cancer. One entry per CDR3 protein results from TCRdb running MiXCR on the 5' RACE reads. Among 4,500 to 6,500 distinct CDR3 sequences listed, approximately 5.8% were seen once. The study's findings and limits: Tumor mutation count correlated with how many alpha and beta TCRs expanded intratumorally.

Time point of the sample: sample taken at primary tumor resection. The cohort: 70 to 75 early-stage, untreated non-small cell lung cancer patients. Whole RNA from tumor, nontumor lung or frozen PBMC was sequenced unsorted. Germline CDR1 MDHEN, CDR2 SYDVKM. The CDR3 has 12 residues. Trimming took off 6 bases at V and 5 bases at J, with 7 bases between the two ends. The rearrangement uses TRBV28 and TRBJ2-2; unclear D gene. The sequencing used lung tumor tissue, collected at surgery. This TCR derives from a female donor with early-stage non-small cell lung cancer. CDR3 DNA sequence: TGTGCCAGCAGCTCCTATACCGGGGAGCTGTTTTTT. Amino acid sequence: CASSSYTGELFF.